Included here is one T cell receptor beta chain sequence, with context. The data belong to a study of shared clonotypes between healthy human individuals. Here immunoSEQ multiplex PCR was the method, and the copy in TCRdb shows in-frame clones only, minus some. This sample carries 550,000 to 700,000 clones, around 73% of them seen once, and the ten largest clones take around 1.8%. The sequence was obtained from a woman between 25 and 40 years old in good health. Sequenced input: memory CD4+ T cells sorted from blood. As to subset: CD45RA-negative fraction.

The DNA for the CDR3 is TGTGCCAGCAGTGACCCGAGACAGGGACATGGCTACGAGCAGTACTTC. It encodes CASSDPRQGHGYEQYF. The V gene is TRBV25-1, the J gene TRBJ2-7; TRBD1 matches at 7 bases. V dropped 3 bases and J dropped 3; count of bases not matched to a gene: 11. The CDR3 is 16 residues long. Germline loops: CDR1 MGHDK, CDR2 SYGVNS.